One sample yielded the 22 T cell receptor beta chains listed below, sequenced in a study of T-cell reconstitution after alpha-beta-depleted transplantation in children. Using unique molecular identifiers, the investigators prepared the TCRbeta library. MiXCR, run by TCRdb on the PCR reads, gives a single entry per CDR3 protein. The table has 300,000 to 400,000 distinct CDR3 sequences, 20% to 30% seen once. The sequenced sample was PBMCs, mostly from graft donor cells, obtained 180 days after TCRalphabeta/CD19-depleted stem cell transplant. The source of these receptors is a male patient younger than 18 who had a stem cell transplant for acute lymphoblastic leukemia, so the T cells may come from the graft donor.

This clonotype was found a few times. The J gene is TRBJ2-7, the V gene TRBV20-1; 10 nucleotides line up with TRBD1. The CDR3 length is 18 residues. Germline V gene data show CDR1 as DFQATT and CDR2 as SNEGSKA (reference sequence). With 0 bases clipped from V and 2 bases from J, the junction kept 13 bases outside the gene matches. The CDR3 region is CSAREGTGEGPTPYEQYF. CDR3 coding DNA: TGCAGTGCTAGAGAGGGGACAGGGGAGGGCCCGACCCCCTACGAGCAGTACTTC.

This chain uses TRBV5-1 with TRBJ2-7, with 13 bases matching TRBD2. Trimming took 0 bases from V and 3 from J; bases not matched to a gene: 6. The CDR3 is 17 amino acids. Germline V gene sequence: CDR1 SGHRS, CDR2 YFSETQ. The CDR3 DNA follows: TGCGCCAGCAGCTTGGGATGGACTAGCGGGAGTCTCTACGAGCAGTACTTC. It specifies CASSLGWTSGSLYEQYF. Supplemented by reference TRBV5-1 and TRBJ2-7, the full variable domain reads KAGVTQTPRYLIKTRGQQVTLSCSPISGHRSVSWYQQTPGQGLQFLFEYFSETQRNKGNFPGRFSGRQFSNSRSEMNVSTLELGDSALYLCASSLGWTSGSLYEQYFGPGTRLTVT.

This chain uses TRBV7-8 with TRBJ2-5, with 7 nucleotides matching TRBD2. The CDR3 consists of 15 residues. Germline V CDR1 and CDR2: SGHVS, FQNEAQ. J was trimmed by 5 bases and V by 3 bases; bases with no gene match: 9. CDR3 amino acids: CASSFPQGGSETQYF. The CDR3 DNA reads TGTGCCAGCAGCTTCCCTCAGGGAGGGTCGGAGACCCAGTACTTC.

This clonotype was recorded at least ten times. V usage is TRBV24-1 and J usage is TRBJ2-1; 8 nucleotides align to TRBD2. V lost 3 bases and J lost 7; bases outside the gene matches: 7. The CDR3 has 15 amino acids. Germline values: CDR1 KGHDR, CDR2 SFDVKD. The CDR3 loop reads CATSDRTSPKNEQFF. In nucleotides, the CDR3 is TGTGCCACCAGTGATAGGACTAGCCCTAAGAATGAGCAGTTCTTC.

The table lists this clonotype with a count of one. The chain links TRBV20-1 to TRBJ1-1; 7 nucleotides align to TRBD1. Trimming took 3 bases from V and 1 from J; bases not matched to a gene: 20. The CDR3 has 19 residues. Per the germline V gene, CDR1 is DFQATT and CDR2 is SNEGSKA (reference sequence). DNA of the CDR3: TGCAGTGCTAGTAATCATCGACGTGGCAGGGGGTGGGGGAACACTGAAGCTTTCTTT. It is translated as CSASNHRRGRGWGNTEAFF.

The CDR3 is CATSGTRTPPEQYF. The CDR3 nucleotides read TGTGCCACCAGTGGGACTCGCACTCCCCCCGAGCAGTACTTC. The chain carries TRBV24-1 and TRBJ2-7; D might be TRBD2 (5 bases). V lost 5 bases and J lost 6, with 16 bases in between. The CDR3 is made up of 14 amino acids. Germline-derived CDR1 and CDR2 are KGHDR and SFDVKD.

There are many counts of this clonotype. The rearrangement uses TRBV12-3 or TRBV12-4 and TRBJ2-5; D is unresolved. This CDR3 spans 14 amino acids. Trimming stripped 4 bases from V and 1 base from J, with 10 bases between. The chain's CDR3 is CASSSLGTQETQYF. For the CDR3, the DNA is TGTGCCAGCAGTTCCCTGGGCACCCAAGAGACCCAGTACTTC.

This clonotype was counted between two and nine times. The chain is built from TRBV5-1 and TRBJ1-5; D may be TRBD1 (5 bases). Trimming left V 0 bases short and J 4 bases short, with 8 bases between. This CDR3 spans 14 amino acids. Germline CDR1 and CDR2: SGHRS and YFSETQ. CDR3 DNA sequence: TGCGCCAGCAGCTTGGCAGGGAAGAATCAGCCCCAGCATTTT. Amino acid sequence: CASSLAGKNQPQHF.

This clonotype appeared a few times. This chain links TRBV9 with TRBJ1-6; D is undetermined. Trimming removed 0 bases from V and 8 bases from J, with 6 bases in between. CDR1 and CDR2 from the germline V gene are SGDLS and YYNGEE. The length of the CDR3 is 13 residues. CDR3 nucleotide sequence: TGTGCCAGCAGCGTAGGAGTCTATTCACCCCTCCACTTT. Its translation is CASSVGVYSPLHF.

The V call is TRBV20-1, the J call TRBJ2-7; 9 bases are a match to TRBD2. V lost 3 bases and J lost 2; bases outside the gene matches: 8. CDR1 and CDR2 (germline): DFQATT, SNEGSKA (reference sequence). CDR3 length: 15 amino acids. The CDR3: CSASDPSGATYEQYF. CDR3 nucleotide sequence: TGCAGTGCTAGTGATCCTAGCGGGGCCACCTACGAGCAGTACTTC.

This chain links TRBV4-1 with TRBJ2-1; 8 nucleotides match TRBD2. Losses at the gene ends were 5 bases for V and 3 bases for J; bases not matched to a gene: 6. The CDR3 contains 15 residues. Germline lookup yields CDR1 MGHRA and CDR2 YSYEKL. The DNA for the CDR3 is TGCGCCAGCAGCGGACGGGAGGGCCTCTACAATGAGCAGTTCTTC. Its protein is CASSGREGLYNEQFF.

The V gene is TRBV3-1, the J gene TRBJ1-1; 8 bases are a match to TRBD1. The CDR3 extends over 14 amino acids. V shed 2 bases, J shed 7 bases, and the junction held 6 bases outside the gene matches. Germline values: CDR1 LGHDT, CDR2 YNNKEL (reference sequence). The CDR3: CASSQSSGQGEAFF. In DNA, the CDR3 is TGTGCCAGCAGCCAATCTTCCGGACAGGGTGAAGCTTTCTTT.

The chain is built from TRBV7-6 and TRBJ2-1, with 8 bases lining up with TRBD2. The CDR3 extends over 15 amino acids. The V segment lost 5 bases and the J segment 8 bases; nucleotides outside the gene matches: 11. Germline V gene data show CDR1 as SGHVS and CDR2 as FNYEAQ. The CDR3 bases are TGTGCCAGCAGCGGAGTGGGACTAGTTCTTGATGAGCAGTTCTTC. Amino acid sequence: CASSGVGLVLDEQFF. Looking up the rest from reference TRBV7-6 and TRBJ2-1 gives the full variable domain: GAGVSQSPRYKVTKRGQDVALRCDPISGHVSLYWYRQALGQGPEFLTYFNYEAQQDKSGLPNDRFSAERPEGSISTLTIQRTEQRDSAMYRCASSGVGLVLDEQFFGPGTRLTVL.

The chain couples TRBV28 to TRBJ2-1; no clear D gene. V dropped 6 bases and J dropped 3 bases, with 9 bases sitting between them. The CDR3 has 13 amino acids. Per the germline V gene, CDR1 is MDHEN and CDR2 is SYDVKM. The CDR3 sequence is CASSTDNYNEQFF. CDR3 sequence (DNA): TGTGCCAGCAGCACCGACAACTACAATGAGCAGTTCTTC.

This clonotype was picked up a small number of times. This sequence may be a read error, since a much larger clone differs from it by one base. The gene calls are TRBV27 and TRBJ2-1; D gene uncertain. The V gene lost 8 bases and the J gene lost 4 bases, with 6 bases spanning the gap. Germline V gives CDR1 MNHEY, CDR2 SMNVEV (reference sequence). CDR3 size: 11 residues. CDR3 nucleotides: TGTGCCAGCCGCCAGTACAATGAGCAGTTCTTC. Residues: CASRQYNEQFF.

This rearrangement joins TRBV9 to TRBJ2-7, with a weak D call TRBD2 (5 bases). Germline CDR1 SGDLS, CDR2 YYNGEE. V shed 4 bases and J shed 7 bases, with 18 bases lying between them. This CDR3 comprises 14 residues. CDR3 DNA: TGTGCCAGCAGCCCCCGAGGCTCCCCGGGAGAGCAGTACTTC. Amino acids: CASSPRGSPGEQYF.

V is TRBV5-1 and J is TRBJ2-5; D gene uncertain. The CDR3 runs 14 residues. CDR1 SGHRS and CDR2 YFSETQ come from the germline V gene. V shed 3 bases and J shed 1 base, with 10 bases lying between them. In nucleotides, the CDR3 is TGCGCCAGCAGCTCCGGACGGAGCCAAGAGACCCAGTACTTC. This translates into CASSSGRSQETQYF.

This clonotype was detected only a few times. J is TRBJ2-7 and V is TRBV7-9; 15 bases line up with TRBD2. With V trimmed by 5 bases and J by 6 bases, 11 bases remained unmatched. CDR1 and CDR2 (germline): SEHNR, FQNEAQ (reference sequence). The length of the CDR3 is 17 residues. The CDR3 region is CASSPSSPGLAGGEQYF. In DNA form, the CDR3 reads TGTGCCAGCAGCCCATCTAGCCCGGGACTAGCGGGAGGCGAGCAGTACTTC.

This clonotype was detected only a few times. CDR3 region: CASSPSGVTQYF. CDR3 coding DNA: TGTGCCAGCAGCCCATCGGGGGTTACGCAGTATTTT. V and J are TRBV7-3 and TRBJ2-3, with a tentative D call TRBD2 (6 bases). This CDR3 spans 12 amino acids. Germline V gives CDR1 SGHTA, CDR2 FQGTGA. V was cut by 5 bases and J by 8 bases, with 11 bases left in between. Drawing the rest from reference TRBV7-3 and TRBJ2-3, the complete variable domain is GAGVSQTPSNKVTEKGKYVELRCDPISGHTALYWYRQSLGQGPEFLIYFQGTGAADDSGLPNDRFFAVRPEGSVSTLKIQRTERGDSAVYLCASSPSGVTQYFGPGTRLTVL.

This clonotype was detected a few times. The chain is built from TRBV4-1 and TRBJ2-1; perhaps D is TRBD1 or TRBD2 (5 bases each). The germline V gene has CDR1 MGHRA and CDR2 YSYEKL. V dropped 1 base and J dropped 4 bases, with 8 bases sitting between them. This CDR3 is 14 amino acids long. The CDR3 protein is CASSQVGEYNEQFF. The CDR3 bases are TGCGCCAGCAGCCAAGTGGGGGAGTACAATGAGCAGTTCTTC.

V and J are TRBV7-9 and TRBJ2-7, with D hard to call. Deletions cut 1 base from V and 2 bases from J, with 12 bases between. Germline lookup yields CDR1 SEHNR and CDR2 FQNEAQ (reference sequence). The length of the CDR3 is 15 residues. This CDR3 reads CASSLVWTGPYEQYF. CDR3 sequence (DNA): TGTGCCAGCAGCTTAGTATGGACGGGCCCCTACGAGCAGTACTTC.

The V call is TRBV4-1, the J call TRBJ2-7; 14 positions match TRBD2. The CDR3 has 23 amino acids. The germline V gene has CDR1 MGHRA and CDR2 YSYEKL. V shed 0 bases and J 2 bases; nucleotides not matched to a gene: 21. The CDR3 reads CASSQDRGLGGLAGVRGTYEQYF. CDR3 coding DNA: TGCGCCAGCAGCCAAGACAGGGGGCTCGGGGGACTAGCGGGAGTAAGGGGCACCTACGAGCAGTACTTC.